This entry is about one T cell receptor (beta chain). The record originates from a study of blood T cell repertoires in COVID-19. In the original analysis: Reference gene primer amplification gave estimated nucleated cell counts. Profiled with immunoSEQ multiplex PCR; TCRdb holds only in-frame clones, not every one. V and J calls plus clone size are reproduced from that table; the DNA served to infer D and trimming. The sample carries over 150,000 clones, more than 75% recorded once. V lost 1 base and J 5 bases, leaving 21 bases between the germline ends. The germline V gene has CDR1 LGHNA and CDR2 YSLEER. The CDR3 extends over 17 amino acids.

This rearrangement joins TRBV4-3 to TRBJ2-7, with a tentative D call TRBD2 (6 bases). The sequence was collected from a woman of 80 years or more with COVID-19, enrolled during active disease. Sequences were obtained from peripheral blood. The CDR3 is CASSQVSYRDSPHEQYF. In nucleotides, the CDR3 is TGCGCCAGCAGCCAAGTGTCCTACCGGGACTCCCCCCACGAGCAGTACTTC.